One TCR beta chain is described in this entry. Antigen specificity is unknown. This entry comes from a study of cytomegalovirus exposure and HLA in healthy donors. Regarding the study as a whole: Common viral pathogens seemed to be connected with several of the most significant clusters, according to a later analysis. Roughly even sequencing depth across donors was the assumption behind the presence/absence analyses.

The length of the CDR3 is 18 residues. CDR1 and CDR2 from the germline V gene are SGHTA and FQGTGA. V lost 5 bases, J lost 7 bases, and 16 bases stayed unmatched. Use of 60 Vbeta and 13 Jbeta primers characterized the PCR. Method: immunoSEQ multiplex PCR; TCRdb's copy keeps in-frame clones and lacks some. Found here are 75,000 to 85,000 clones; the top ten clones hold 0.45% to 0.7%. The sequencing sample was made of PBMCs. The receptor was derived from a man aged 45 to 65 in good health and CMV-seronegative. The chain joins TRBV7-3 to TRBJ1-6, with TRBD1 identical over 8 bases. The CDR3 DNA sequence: TGTGCCAGCAGCCGACTTGGCGTAGGACAGGGAGTGAATTCACCCCTCCACTTT. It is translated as CASSRLGVGQGVNSPLHF. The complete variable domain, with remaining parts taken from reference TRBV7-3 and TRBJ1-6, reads GAGVSQTPSNKVTEKGKYVELRCDPISGHTALYWYRQSLGQGPEFLIYFQGTGAADDSGLPNDRFFAVRPEGSVSTLKIQRTERGDSAVYLCASSRLGVGQGVNSPLHFGNGTRLTVT.